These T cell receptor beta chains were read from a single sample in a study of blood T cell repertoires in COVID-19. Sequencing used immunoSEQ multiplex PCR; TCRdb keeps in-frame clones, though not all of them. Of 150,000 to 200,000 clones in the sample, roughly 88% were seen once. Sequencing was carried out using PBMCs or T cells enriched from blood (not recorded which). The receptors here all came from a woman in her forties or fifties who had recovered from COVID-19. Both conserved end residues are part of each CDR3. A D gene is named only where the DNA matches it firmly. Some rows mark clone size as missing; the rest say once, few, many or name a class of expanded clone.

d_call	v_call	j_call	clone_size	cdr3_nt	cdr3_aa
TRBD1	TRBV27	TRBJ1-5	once	TGTGCCAGCAGTACCCATGGACAGGTTGGGGATCAGCCCCAGCATTTT	CASSTHGQVGDQPQHF
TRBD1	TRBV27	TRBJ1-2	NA	TGTGCCAGCAGTTTCCGACAGGGGGCAATTGGCTACACCTTC	CASSFRQGAIGYTF
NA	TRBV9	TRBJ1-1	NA	TGTGCCAGCAGTAGGGGGAAGACTGAAGCTTTCTTT	CASSRGKTEAFF
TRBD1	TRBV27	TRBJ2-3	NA	TGTGCCAGCAGACCTCGGACAGGGGGCCTGGATACGCAGTATTTT	CASRPRTGGLDTQYF
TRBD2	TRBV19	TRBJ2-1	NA	TGTGCCAGTAGTATTACTAGCGGCTACAATGAGCAGTTCTTC	CASSITSGYNEQFF
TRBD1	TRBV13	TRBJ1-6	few	TGTGCCAGCAGCTTCCGGGACAGGAGGTCACCCCTCCACTTT	CASSFRDRRSPLHF
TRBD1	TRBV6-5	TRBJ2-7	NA	TGTGCCAGCAGTCGGACAGGGGTTGGCTACGAGCAGTACTTC	CASSRTGVGYEQYF
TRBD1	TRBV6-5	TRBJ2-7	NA	TGTGCCAGCAGCCTACCTGGGACAGCGTACGAGCAGTACTTC	CASSLPGTAYEQYF
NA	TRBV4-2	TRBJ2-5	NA	TGTGCCAGCAGCCAAGATCCGGCGGGGAGGACGTTGACCCAGTACTTC	CASSQDPAGRTLTQYF
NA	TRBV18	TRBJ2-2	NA	TGTGCCAGCTCAACGGAGGCCGGGGAGCTGTTTTTT	CASSTEAGELFF
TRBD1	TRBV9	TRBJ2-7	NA	TGTGCCAGCAGCCTCGGACAGGGGACGTACGAGCAGTACTTC	CASSLGQGTYEQYF
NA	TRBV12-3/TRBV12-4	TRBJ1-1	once	TGTGCCAGCAGTTTAGGTAGAGCTTTCTTT	CASSLGRAFF
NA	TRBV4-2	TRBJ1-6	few	TGTGCCAGCAGACCAGGTCCAAATAATTCACCCCTCCACTTT	CASRPGPNNSPLHF
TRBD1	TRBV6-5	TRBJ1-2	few	TGTGCCAGTGCCCTGACAGGGGACTATGGCTACACCTTC	CASALTGDYGYTF
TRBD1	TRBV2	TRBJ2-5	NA	TGTGCCAGCAGGGGGACAGGGGCCATACAAGAGACCCAGTACTTC	CASRGTGAIQETQYF
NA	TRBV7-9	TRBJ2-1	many	TGTGCCAGCAGCTCCACTAATCCTGAGCAGTTCTTC	CASSSTNPEQFF
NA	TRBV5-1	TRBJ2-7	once	TGCGCCAGCAGCTTGGCAGGGAAGACTGTAGGAGAGCAGTACTTC	CASSLAGKTVGEQYF
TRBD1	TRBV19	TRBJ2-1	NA	TGTGCCAGTAGTGAGGGGACAGGGGGATTCGATGAGCAGTTCTTC	CASSEGTGGFDEQFF
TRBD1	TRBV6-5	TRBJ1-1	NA	TGTGCCAGCAGTCGACCGACAGGGGGAAGTGAAGCTTTCTTT	CASSRPTGGSEAFF
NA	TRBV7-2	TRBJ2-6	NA	TGTGCCAGCAGCTTTGACATTTCTGGGGCCAACGTCCTGACTTTC	CASSFDISGANVLTF
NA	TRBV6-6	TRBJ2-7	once	TGTGCCAGCAGTTCCCGCACCCGGGGGACCTACGAGCAGTACTTC	CASSSRTRGTYEQYF
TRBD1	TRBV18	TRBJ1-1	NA	TGTGCCAGCTCACCATTTTCAGGGGGCCTCGCTGAAGCTTTCTTT	CASSPFSGGLAEAFF
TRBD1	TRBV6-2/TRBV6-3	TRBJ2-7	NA	TGTGCCAGCAGTTCAGCCGGGACAGGGGACTACGAGCAGTACTTC	CASSSAGTGDYEQYF